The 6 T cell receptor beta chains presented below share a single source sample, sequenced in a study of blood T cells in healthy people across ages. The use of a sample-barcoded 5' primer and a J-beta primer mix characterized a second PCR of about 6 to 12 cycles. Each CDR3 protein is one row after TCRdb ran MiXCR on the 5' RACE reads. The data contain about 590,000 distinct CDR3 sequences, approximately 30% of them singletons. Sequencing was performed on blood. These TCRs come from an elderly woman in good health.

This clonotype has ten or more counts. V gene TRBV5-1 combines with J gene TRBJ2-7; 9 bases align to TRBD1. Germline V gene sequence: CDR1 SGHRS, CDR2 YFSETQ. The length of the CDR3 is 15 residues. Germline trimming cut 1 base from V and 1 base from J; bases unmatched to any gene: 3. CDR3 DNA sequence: TGCGCCAGCAGCTTGCTAGGGACAGGGTCCTACGAGCAGTACTTC. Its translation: CASSLLGTGSYEQYF.

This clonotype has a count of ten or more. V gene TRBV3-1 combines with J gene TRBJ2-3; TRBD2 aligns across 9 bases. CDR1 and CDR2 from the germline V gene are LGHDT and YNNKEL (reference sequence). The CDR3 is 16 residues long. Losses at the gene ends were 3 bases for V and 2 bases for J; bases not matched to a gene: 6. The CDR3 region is CASSQPAGGHTDTQYF. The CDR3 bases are TGTGCCAGCAGCCAGCCAGCGGGGGGCCACACAGATACGCAGTATTTT.

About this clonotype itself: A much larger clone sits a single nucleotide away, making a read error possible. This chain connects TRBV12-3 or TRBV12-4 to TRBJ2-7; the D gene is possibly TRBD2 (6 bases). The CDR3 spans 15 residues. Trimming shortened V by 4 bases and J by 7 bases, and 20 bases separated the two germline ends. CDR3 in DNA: TGTGCCAGCAGTTCGTTTACGGGGGTGGACAATGAGCAGTACTTC. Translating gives CASSSFTGVDNEQYF.

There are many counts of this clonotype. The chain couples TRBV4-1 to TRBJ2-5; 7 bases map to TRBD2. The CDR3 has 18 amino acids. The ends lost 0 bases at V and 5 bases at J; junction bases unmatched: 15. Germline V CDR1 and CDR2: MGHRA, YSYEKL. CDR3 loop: CASSQEITPGGNEETQYF. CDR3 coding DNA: TGCGCCAGCAGCCAAGAAATAACCCCGGGGGGAAACGAGGAGACCCAGTACTTC.

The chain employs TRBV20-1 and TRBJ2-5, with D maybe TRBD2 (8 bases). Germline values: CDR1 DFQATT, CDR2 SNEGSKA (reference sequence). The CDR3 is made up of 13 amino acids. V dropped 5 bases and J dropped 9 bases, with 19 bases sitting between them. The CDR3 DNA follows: TGCAGTGCTCTGGGACTAGGGGGCGGGGCCCAGTACTTC. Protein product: CSALGLGGGAQYF.

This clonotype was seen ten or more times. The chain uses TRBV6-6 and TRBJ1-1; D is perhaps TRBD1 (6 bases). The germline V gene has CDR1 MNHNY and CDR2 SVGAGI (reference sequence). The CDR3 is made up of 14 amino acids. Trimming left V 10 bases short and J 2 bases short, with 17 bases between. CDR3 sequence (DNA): TGTGCCATCACTCCGACAGGCAGTAACACTGAAGCTTTCTTT. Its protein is CAITPTGSNTEAFF.